The 16 T cell receptor beta chains given below trace back to one sample, sequenced in a study of post-analysis software for immune sequencing data. The antigens of these receptors remain unknown. Study conclusions and caveats: Patients showed TRBV5-6, TRBV5-1 and TRBV20-1 among four to six TRBV segments more frequent than in controls.

Tagging with unique molecular identifiers was a feature of the TCR beta cDNA libraries. TCRdb ran MiXCR on the PCR reads and lists one entry per CDR3 protein. Of some 890,000 distinct CDR3 sequences in the sample, approximately 53% were seen once. Material: blood. The receptors derive from a girl aged 10 to 17 with multiple sclerosis.

The rearrangement uses TRBV12-3 or TRBV12-4 and TRBJ1-2, with a weak D call TRBD1 (5 bases). V was clipped by 3 bases and J by 5 bases, with 13 bases between them. The CDR3 spans 14 residues. CDR3 sequence reads: CASSLGQFKYGYTF. As DNA, the CDR3 is TGTGCCAGCAGTTTGGGGCAGTTTAAGTATGGCTACACCTTC.

The chain employs TRBV6-2 or TRBV6-3 and TRBJ2-7; 7 bases match TRBD2. From germline, CDR1 is MNHEY and CDR2 SVGEGT. J gave up 1 base and V 2 bases, and 5 bases lay outside the gene matches. The CDR3 is 15 amino acids. The CDR3 here is CASSYGGVGSYEQYF. CDR3 nucleotide sequence: TGTGCCAGCAGTTACGGGGGGGTTGGATCCTACGAGCAGTACTTC.

The V gene is TRBV20-1, the J gene TRBJ1-2; D gene uncertain. Germline CDR1 DFQATT, CDR2 SNEGSKA (reference sequence). This CDR3 contains 13 residues. Between the trimmed V and J ends, which lost 2 bases and 2 bases, there was a span of 9 bases. DNA for the CDR3: TGCAGTGCTAGACGAACAGAGAACTATGGCTACACCTTC. This sequence encodes CSARRTENYGYTF.

Of note for this clonotype: The junction departs from germline at one end; a sequencing error may be responsible. The chain has TRBV27 and TRBJ2-7, with 7 positions matching TRBD1. CDR1 and CDR2 (germline): MNHEY, SMNVEV (reference sequence). The CDR3 runs 15 residues. This CDR3 is CVSSLYGTVSYEQYF. The CDR3 coding sequence is TGTGTCAGCAGTTTATACGGGACAGTATCCTACGAGCAGTACTTC.

This rearrangement joins TRBV20-1 to TRBJ2-7; D may correspond to TRBD1 or TRBD2 (5 bases each). Per the germline V gene, CDR1 is DFQATT and CDR2 is SNEGSKA (reference sequence). Trimming removed 4 bases from V and 0 bases from J, with 10 bases in between. This CDR3 is built from 13 residues. The CDR3 here is CSATGSSSYEQYF. CDR3 nucleotide sequence: TGCAGTGCTACAGGGAGCTCCTCCTACGAGCAGTACTTC.

V and J are TRBV29-1 and TRBJ2-7; 15 nucleotides line up with TRBD2. CDR3 length: 17 residues. V shed 2 bases and J 3 bases; nucleotides not matched to a gene: 8. The germline CDR1 and CDR2 sequences are SQVTM and ANQGSEA. This CDR3 reads CSVEKGGLAGGGYEQYF. The CDR3, as DNA: TGCAGCGTTGAAAAGGGGGGACTAGCGGGAGGTGGCTACGAGCAGTACTTC.

This clonotype was detected many times. This chain joins TRBV14 and TRBJ2-7; 7 positions agree with TRBD1. This CDR3 is 13 amino acids long. Germline assignment: CDR1 SGHDN and CDR2 FVKESK. V lost 2 bases and J lost 7; bases outside the gene matches: 5. This CDR3 reads CASSQRQGIEQYF. CDR3 sequence (DNA): TGTGCCAGCAGCCAAAGACAGGGCATAGAGCAGTACTTC.

Only a few counts were recorded for this clonotype. J is TRBJ1-2 and V is TRBV5-1; TRBD1 might be the D (5 bases). Germline V gene lookup returns CDR1 SGHRS and CDR2 YFSETQ. This CDR3 is 14 amino acids long. Deletions cut 1 base from V and 2 bases from J, with 9 bases between. Here the CDR3 reads CASSLLRVNYGYTF. CDR3 nucleotide sequence: TGCGCCAGCAGCTTGCTCAGGGTGAACTATGGCTACACCTTC.

The rearrangement uses TRBV4-1 and TRBJ2-1; D is perhaps TRBD1 (6 bases). The CDR3 is 16 residues long. Germline V gene data show CDR1 as MGHRA and CDR2 as YSYEKL. V gave up 1 base and J gave up 4 bases, with 14 bases separating them. In DNA, the CDR3 is TGCGCCAGCAGCCAAGTTTCAGGACAGCCTTACAATGAGCAGTTCTTC. Encoded protein: CASSQVSGQPYNEQFF.

The chain combines TRBV12-3 or TRBV12-4 with TRBJ1-2; D is unclear. This CDR3 comprises 13 residues. Between the trimmed V and J ends, which lost 1 base and 7 bases, there was a span of 10 bases. CDR3 amino acids: CASSLGGRGGYTF. CDR3 nucleotides: TGTGCCAGCAGTTTAGGGGGTAGAGGTGGCTACACCTTC.

The chain carries TRBV7-9 and TRBJ2-5, with D hard to call. Trimming took 5 bases from V and 2 from J, leaving 15 bases between them. The CDR3 has 15 amino acids. The germline V gene encodes CDR1 SEHNR and CDR2 FQNEAQ (reference sequence). CDR3 nucleotides: TGTGCCAGCAGCGCCATCCTAGGAGTACAAGAGACCCAGTACTTC. It codes for CASSAILGVQETQYF.

This chain links TRBV25-1 with TRBJ1-2; no firm D call. The V end lost 5 bases, the J end lost 4 bases, and 11 bases lay between the germline ends. Germline lookup yields CDR1 MGHDK and CDR2 SYGVNS. The CDR3 totals 13 residues. The CDR3 nucleotides are TGTGCCAGCAGTCCATCCCGCAGCTATGGCTACACCTTC. This encodes CASSPSRSYGYTF.

The CDR3 region has the DNA TGTGCCAGCAGGCCGGGACAAAGTGCGGTGGAGCAGTACTTC. Its protein product is CASRPGQSAVEQYF. The rearrangement joins TRBV6-5 to TRBJ2-4, with D maybe TRBD1 (6 bases). The germline V and J ends were trimmed by 6 bases and 13 bases, with 22 bases remaining between them. From germline, CDR1 is MNHEY and CDR2 SVGAGI. The CDR3 extends over 14 amino acids.

The gene calls are TRBV4-1 and TRBJ2-7, with D possibly matching TRBD1 (5 bases). Germline assignment: CDR1 MGHRA and CDR2 YSYEKL. The CDR3 sequence is 14 residues long. The ends were cut back, 0 bases at V and 7 bases at J, with 13 bases in the middle. CDR3: CASSQDGAATEQYF. The CDR3 DNA reads as TGCGCCAGCAGCCAAGATGGGGCAGCGACAGAGCAGTACTTC.

The genes are TRBV10-3 and TRBJ2-4; 10 bases fit TRBD2. TRBJ2-7 matches the DNA end more closely, so the J call is doubtful. The CDR3 is 13 amino acids. Germline assignment: CDR1 ENHRY and CDR2 SYGVKD. CDR3 DNA sequence: TGTGCCAGCGGGACTAGCGACTCCTACGAGCAGTACTTC. It is translated as CASGTSDSYEQYF.

The chain joins TRBV10-3 to TRBJ1-1; weak D call: TRBD1 (6 bases). The CDR3 contains 14 residues. The germline V gene has CDR1 ENHRY and CDR2 SYGVKD. The V and J ends lost 10 bases and 5 bases respectively, with 20 bases between them. For the CDR3, the DNA is TGTGCCACTAGGGGAACAGGGATGGTGACTGAAGCTTTCTTT. This codes for CATRGTGMVTEAFF.